The entry that follows covers one TCR beta chain sequence. Antigen specificity is unknown. The data belong to a study of cytomegalovirus exposure and HLA in healthy donors. Overall study findings and caveats: Prediction of most subjects' HLA-A and HLA-B alleles by TCR beta sequences was reportedly accurate. Altogether, 150 or so TCR beta chains were recorded as cytomegalovirus-associated. It was in a later analysis that TCR association rates were seen to vary by HLA locus, highest for DRB1 and lowest for HLA-C.

Germline V CDR1 and CDR2: LNHDA, SQIVND (reference sequence). V lost 6 bases, J lost 2 bases, and 13 bases stayed unmatched. The CDR3 runs 18 residues. The PCR was carried out with 60 Vbeta primers and 13 Jbeta primers. Assay used: immunoSEQ multiplex PCR; TCRdb lists only in-frame clones, some missing. This table holds roughly 120,000 clones, around 80% found once. The clonotype comes from a woman in her late teens or twenties in good health and CMV-seropositive. The chain uses TRBV19 and TRBJ2-4; 10 nucleotides align to TRBD1. The source material was PBMCs. The CDR3 here is CASSKTGGARISKNIQYF. CDR3 nucleotide sequence: TGTGCCAGTAGCAAGACAGGGGGCGCACGAATTTCCAAAAACATTCAGTACTTC. Full variable domain (remainder filled in from reference TRBV19 and TRBJ2-4): DGGITQSPKYLFRKEGQNVTLSCEQNLNHDAMYWYRQDPGQGLRLIYYSQIVNDFQKGDIAEGYSVSREKKESFPLTVTSAQKNPTAFYLCASSKTGGARISKNIQYFGAGTRLSVL.